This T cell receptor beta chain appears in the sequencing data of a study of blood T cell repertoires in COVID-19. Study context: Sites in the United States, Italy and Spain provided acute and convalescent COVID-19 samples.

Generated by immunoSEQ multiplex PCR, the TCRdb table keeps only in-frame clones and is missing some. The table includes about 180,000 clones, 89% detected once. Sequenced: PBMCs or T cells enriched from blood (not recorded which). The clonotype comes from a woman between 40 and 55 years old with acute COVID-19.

This chain's CDR3 is CASSITRQLGQPQHF. In nucleotides, the CDR3 is TGTGCCAGCTCTATAACCCGACAGTTAGGTCAGCCCCAGCATTTT. This sequence joins TRBV28 and TRBJ1-5, with D possibly being TRBD1 (5 bases). The CDR3 contains 15 residues. Germline V lookup: CDR1 MDHEN, CDR2 SYDVKM. V was shortened by 8 bases and J by 6 bases, with 20 bases between the two germline ends.